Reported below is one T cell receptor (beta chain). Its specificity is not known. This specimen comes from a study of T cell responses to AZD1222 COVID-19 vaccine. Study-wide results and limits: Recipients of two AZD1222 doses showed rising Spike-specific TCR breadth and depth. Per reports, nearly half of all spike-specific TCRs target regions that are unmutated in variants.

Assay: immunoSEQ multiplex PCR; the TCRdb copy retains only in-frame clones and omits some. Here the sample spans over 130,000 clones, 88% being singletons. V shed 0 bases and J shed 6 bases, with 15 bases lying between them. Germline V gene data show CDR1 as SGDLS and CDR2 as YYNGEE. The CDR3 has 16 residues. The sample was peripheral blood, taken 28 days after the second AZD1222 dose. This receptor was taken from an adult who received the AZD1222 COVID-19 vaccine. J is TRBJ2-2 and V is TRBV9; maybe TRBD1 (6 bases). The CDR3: CASSVVGQGMAGELFF. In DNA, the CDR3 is TGTGCCAGCAGCGTAGTCGGCCAGGGGATGGCCGGGGAGCTGTTTTTT. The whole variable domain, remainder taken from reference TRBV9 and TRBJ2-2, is DSGVTQTPKHLITATGQRVTLRCSPRSGDLSVYWYQQSLDQGLQFLIQYYNGEERAKGNILERFSAQQFPDLHSELNLSSLELGDSALYFCASSVVGQGMAGELFFGEGSRLTVL.